This T cell receptor beta chain was obtained from a study of blood T cell repertoires in COVID-19. Germline assignment: CDR1 PRHDT and CDR2 FYEKMQ (reference sequence). This CDR3 region has 15 residues. As regards this clone: Its ends do not fully match the called genes, so a read error is possible.

Measured with immunoSEQ multiplex PCR; TCRdb has only the in-frame clones, and not every one. Seen here are 130,000 to 150,000 clones, 84% observed once, and the top ten hold 5.5% to 7.5%. Enrolled through a virtual design, the participants were between 18 and 89 years of age and came from approximately 25 US areas. Cohorts were determined from participant-reported clinical history. The chain is built from TRBV13 and TRBJ1-2; 10 bases map to TRBD1. The origin of this receptor is a woman aged 45-65 years who had been exposed to COVID-19. The sequencing input was PBMCs or T cells enriched from blood (not recorded which). The CDR3 sequence is CASSLGDRGFYGYTF. The CDR3 bases are TGTGCCAGCAGTTTAGGGGACAGGGGTTTCTATGGCTACACCTTC.